A single sample gave rise to the 32 T cell receptor beta chains below, sequenced in a study of blood T cells in healthy people across ages. The authors ran a second PCR of roughly 6 to 12 cycles using a sample-barcoded 5' primer and a J-beta primer mix. TCRdb re-called the 5' RACE reads through MiXCR, storing one row per CDR3 protein. The sample yields about 840,000 distinct CDR3 sequences, 25% to 30% seen once. These sequences were also reported in another study, on T cells of mothers and their children.

Sequencing was done on a sample of blood. These receptors came from a woman aged 40 to 49 in good health.

This clonotype was counted between two and nine times. An end of the junction differs from the germline gene, which may be a read error. The chain is built from TRBV7-3 and TRBJ2-7, with 8 nucleotides matching TRBD1. The CDR3 length is 15 residues. Germline CDR1 and CDR2: SGHTA and FQGTGA. As DNA, the CDR3 is TGTGCCAGCAGCTCAGCCGGGACAGGATCTTACGGGCAGTACTTC. Protein sequence: CASSSAGTGSYGQYF.

V is TRBV7-9 and J is TRBJ2-3; 7 bases align to TRBD1. V trimming: 3 bases; J trimming: 3 bases; junction bases outside the gene matches: 6. The CDR3 loop spans 15 amino acids. Germline V CDR1 and CDR2: SEHNR, FQNEAQ (reference sequence). The CDR3 nucleotides read TGTGCCAGCAGCTTGACAGGGTACGCGACAGATACGCAGTATTTT. This gives the protein CASSLTGYATDTQYF. Full variable domain (remainder filled in from reference TRBV7-9 and TRBJ2-3): DTGVSQNPRHKITKRGQNVTFRCDPISEHNRLYWYRQTLGQGPEFLTYFQNEAQLEKSRLLSDRFSAERPKGSFSTLEIQRTEQGDSAMYLCASSLTGYATDTQYFGPGTRLTVL.

About this clonotype: A much larger clone sits a single nucleotide away, making a read error possible. The chain is built from TRBV5-1 and TRBJ2-5; D is unclear. CDR1 is SGHRS and CDR2 is YFSETQ in the germline V gene. CDR3 length: 14 residues. The CDR3 loop is CAGSLTATQETQYF. The CDR3 nucleotides are TGCGCCGGCAGCTTGACGGCTACGCAAGAGACCCAGTACTTC.

This clonotype occurred many times. The chain recombines TRBV7-9 with TRBJ1-2, with no clear D. In germline, CDR1 is SEHNR, CDR2 FQNEAQ (reference sequence). V was trimmed by 4 bases and J by 7 bases, leaving 16 bases between them. The CDR3 is 14 residues long. The CDR3, as DNA: TGTGCCAGCAGCTCCGCGGCGGGTGTCGGTGGCTACACCTTC. This sequence encodes CASSSAAGVGGYTF.

This clonotype was picked up one time. CDR3 coding DNA: TGCGCCAGCAGCCAAGAACCCTCCCCGGGGAGTGAGCAGTACTTC. Amino acids: CASSQEPSPGSEQYF. The rearrangement joins TRBV4-1 to TRBJ2-5; D may be TRBD2 (5 bases). CDR1 is MGHRA and CDR2 is YSYEKL in the germline V gene. Trimming removed 0 bases from V and 11 bases from J, with 19 bases in between. The CDR3 runs 15 residues.

V usage is TRBV2 and J usage is TRBJ2-3, with 10 bases lining up with TRBD2. The germline CDR1 and CDR2 sequences are SNHLY and FYNNEI. Losses at the gene ends were 1 base for V and 7 bases for J; bases not matched to a gene: 8. This CDR3 is built from 16 residues. The CDR3 loop is CASSEGSGGARNTQYF. CDR3 nucleotides: TGTGCCAGCAGTGAAGGAAGCGGGGGGGCCCGAAATACGCAGTATTTT.

The chain uses TRBV5-6 and TRBJ2-1; unclear D gene. Germline loops: CDR1 SGHDT, CDR2 YYEEEE. With 4 bases removed from V and 4 bases from J, the gap between germline ends came to 18 bases. The CDR3 runs to 16 residues. Written as DNA, the CDR3 is TGTGCCAGCAGCGGGGATACTAAGCTCAAGTACAATGAGCAGTTCTTC. It codes for CASSGDTKLKYNEQFF.

This clonotype was picked up a small number of times. The chain employs TRBV12-3 or TRBV12-4 and TRBJ1-1; no reliable D call. CDR3 length: 14 residues. Trimming removed 10 bases at V and 0 bases at J, with 15 bases between. For the CDR3, the DNA is TGTGCCACCAAGGAGGGCCTCCTGAACACTGAAGCTTTCTTT. Translating gives CATKEGLLNTEAFF.

This clonotype was recorded a few times. The chain is built from TRBV11-3 and TRBJ1-4; D is unresolved. The CDR3 spans 14 residues. CDR1 and CDR2 from the germline V gene are SGHNT and YENEEA. The V end lost 0 bases, the J end lost 12 bases, and 14 bases lay between the germline ends. CDR3 in amino acids: CASSLDPGLAELFF. DNA for the CDR3: TGTGCCAGCAGCTTAGATCCGGGATTAGCAGAACTGTTTTTT. The variable domain in full, completed from reference TRBV11-3 and TRBJ1-4, reads EAGVVQSPRYKIIEKKQPVAFWCNPISGHNTLYWYLQNLGQGPELLIRYENEEAVDDSQLPKDRFSAERLKGVDSTLKIQPAELGDSAVYLCASSLDPGLAELFFGSGTQLSVL.

The CDR3 here is CASSLAGLSDTQYF. The CDR3 region has the DNA TGTGCCAGCAGCTTAGCGGGACTATCAGATACGCAGTATTTT. The chain links TRBV7-9 to TRBJ2-3; TRBD2 aligns across 7 bases. This CDR3 has 14 amino acids. J was trimmed by 4 bases and V by 0 bases; bases with no gene match: 1. CDR1 is SEHNR and CDR2 is FQNEAQ in the germline V gene (reference sequence).

This clonotype was observed many times. The chain couples TRBV29-1 to TRBJ2-5; D call uncertain. The CDR3 extends over 12 amino acids. The V gene's germline CDR1 is SQVTM and CDR2 ANQGSEA. V was pared by 3 bases and J by 6 bases, with 11 bases between. The CDR3 sequence is CSVDNVGKTQYF. Written as DNA, the CDR3 is TGCAGCGTTGACAATGTGGGGAAGACCCAGTACTTC.

This clonotype is a singleton in its sample. The V and J genes are TRBV4-1 and TRBJ2-3; TRBD2 matches 9 bases. The germline CDR1 and CDR2 sequences are MGHRA and YSYEKL. V lost 3 bases to trimming and J lost 6 bases; unmatched junction nucleotides: 7. CDR3 length: 15 amino acids. The CDR3, as DNA: TGCGCCAGCAGCCAGACTTGCGGGGGGGTGGATACGCAGTATTTT. Encoded protein: CASSQTCGGVDTQYF.

Ten or more counts support this clonotype. V usage is TRBV7-9 and J usage is TRBJ2-7; possibly TRBD1 for D (6 bases). The length of the CDR3 is 16 residues. Germline lookup yields CDR1 SEHNR and CDR2 FQNEAQ (reference sequence). The V gene lost 1 base and the J gene lost 8 bases, with 21 bases spanning the gap. The CDR3 coding sequence is TGTGCCAGCAGCTTAGAAGGGACACAGTCTCCTAAAAAGCAGTACTTC. Translating it yields CASSLEGTQSPKKQYF.

This chain links TRBV28 with TRBJ1-4, with 7 bases that match TRBD1. CDR1 and CDR2 from the germline V gene are MDHEN and SYDVKM. Trimming at V came to 4 bases and at J to 11 bases, leaving 13 bases not matched to a gene. The CDR3 has 15 amino acids. The CDR3 here is CASSSPAGGSEKLFF. DNA for the CDR3: TGTGCCAGCAGTTCCCCAGCAGGGGGGTCGGAGAAACTGTTTTTT.

Concerning this clonotype itself: A much larger clonotype is one base distant, so this may be a read error. The rearrangement joins TRBV29-1 to TRBJ1-2; D is uncertain. This CDR3 is built from 12 residues. V was pared by 4 bases and J by 9 bases, with 15 bases between. In germline, CDR1 is SQVTM, CDR2 ANQGSEA. CDR3 loop: CSVAYSWYRYTF. DNA for the CDR3: TGCAGCGTTGCCTACTCATGGTATCGCTACACCTTC.

This clonotype was observed a handful of times. The V and J genes are TRBV6-6 and TRBJ1-5; TRBD1 aligns across 9 bases. CDR1 MNHNY and CDR2 SVGAGI come from the germline V gene (reference sequence). V shed 5 bases and J 5 bases; nucleotides not matched to a gene: 10. CDR3 length: 16 amino acids. The CDR3 DNA follows: TGTGCCAGCAGTAGTCAACAGGGACAGGGCCATCAGCCCCAGCATTTT. This encodes CASSSQQGQGHQPQHF.

The genes are TRBV28 and TRBJ2-7; perhaps TRBD1 as D (6 bases). Germline V gives CDR1 MDHEN, CDR2 SYDVKM. This CDR3 comprises 14 residues. The V end was cut by 6 bases, the J end by 4 bases, with 16 bases between. In DNA, the CDR3 is TGTGCCAGCAGGCCGGGACAAACCACTTACGAGCAGTACTTC. Its translation is CASRPGQTTYEQYF.

V is TRBV18 and J is TRBJ1-5; maybe TRBD1 (5 bases). Germline CDR1 and CDR2: KGHSH and LQKENI. This CDR3 comprises 13 residues. V gave up 5 bases and J gave up 4 bases, with 9 bases separating them. The CDR3 DNA sequence: TGTGCCAGCTCAGGGGAGGGGAATCAGCCCCAGCATTTT. It translates to CASSGEGNQPQHF. Full variable domain (rest looked up from reference TRBV18 and TRBJ1-5): NAGVMQNPRHLVRRRGQEARLRCSPMKGHSHVYWYRQLPEEGLKFMVYLQKENIIDESGMPKERFSAEFPKEGPSILRIQQVVRGDSAAYFCASSGEGNQPQHFGDGTRLSIL.

This clonotype was detected ten times or more. The V and J genes are TRBV20-1 and TRBJ2-7, with unresolved D. Germline V CDR1 and CDR2: DFQATT, SNEGSKA (reference sequence). Trimming pared 1 base from V and 1 base from J, leaving 8 bases between. The CDR3 covers 13 residues. The CDR3 DNA follows: TGCAGTGCTAGAGGGAGCGTATCCTACGAGCAGTACTTC. Translation gives CSARGSVSYEQYF.

This clonotype was recorded a few times. The genes are TRBV7-2 and TRBJ2-5; the D gene is possibly TRBD1 (6 bases). Germline CDR1 SGHTA, CDR2 FQGNSA. V dropped 5 bases and J dropped 5 bases, with 15 bases sitting between them. This CDR3 region has 14 residues. CDR3 protein: CASSPGGGLETQYF. The CDR3 coding sequence is TGTGCCAGCAGCCCGGGTGGGGGCTTGGAGACCCAGTACTTC.

This clonotype was recorded at least ten times. The chain is built from TRBV4-1 and TRBJ1-4; D unresolved. V shed 1 base and J shed 0 bases, with 9 bases lying between them. The CDR3 sequence is 16 residues long. Germline assignment: CDR1 MGHRA and CDR2 YSYEKL. The CDR3 DNA is TGCGCCAGCAGCCAAGGGGTGGTTGCAACTAATGAAAAACTGTTTTTT. Protein: CASSQGVVATNEKLFF.

Ten or more counts support this clonotype. This CDR3 is CSVRGQGIEQYF. The CDR3 coding sequence is TGCAGCGTCCGGGGACAGGGTATCGAGCAGTACTTC. J is TRBJ2-7 and V is TRBV29-1; 9 nucleotides line up with TRBD1. Unmatched junction bases numbered 6, after V lost 6 bases and J lost 6 bases. Germline lookup yields CDR1 SQVTM and CDR2 ANQGSEA. The CDR3 runs to 12 residues.

The chain couples TRBV7-2 to TRBJ2-1; D not certain. CDR1 is SGHTA and CDR2 is FQGNSA in the germline V gene. The CDR3 runs 14 residues. V was shortened by 2 bases and J by 9 bases, with 14 bases between the two germline ends. The CDR3 region has the DNA TGTGCCAGCAGCTTACGACGGACCGGAGCTGAGCAGTTCTTC. Amino acid sequence: CASSLRRTGAEQFF.

The chain has TRBV19 and TRBJ2-2; 7 positions match TRBD1. The CDR3 totals 13 residues. V dropped 9 bases and J dropped 4; count of bases not matched to a gene: 5. In germline, CDR1 is LNHDA, CDR2 SQIVND (reference sequence). The DNA of the CDR3 is TGTGCCAGCATGACAGGGCCCACCGGGGAGCTGTTTTTT. It is translated as CASMTGPTGELFF.

This clonotype showed up just once. V is TRBV7-2 and J is TRBJ2-4; TRBD1 agrees at 7 bases. V trimming: 7 bases; J trimming: 2 bases; junction bases outside the gene matches: 8. Germline CDR1 and CDR2: SGHTA and FQGNSA. The length of the CDR3 is 15 residues. The CDR3 DNA reads as TGTGCCAGCATTCGTCAGGGGGAGTCCAAAAACATTCAGTACTTC. This sequence encodes CASIRQGESKNIQYF.

This clonotype came up a few times. J is TRBJ1-6 and V is TRBV7-6, with D possibly being TRBD1 (6 bases). Germline V gene data show CDR1 as SGHVS and CDR2 as FNYEAQ. This CDR3 has 16 residues. Between the trimmed V and J ends, which lost 2 bases and 10 bases, there was a span of 18 bases. The CDR3 loop reads CASSLMGTGQPSPLHF. CDR3 bases: TGTGCCAGCAGCTTAATGGGTACTGGACAGCCCTCACCCCTCCACTTT.

This clonotype was counted only a few times. The chain combines TRBV2 with TRBJ2-1; weak D call: TRBD1 (6 bases). CDR3 size: 13 residues. The ends were cut back, 4 bases at V and 12 bases at J, with 16 bases in the middle. Germline assignment: CDR1 SNHLY and CDR2 FYNNEI. The CDR3 protein is CASSGRERGGQFF. CDR3 bases: TGTGCCAGCAGTGGGCGAGAGCGAGGGGGGCAGTTCTTC.

This clonotype was picked up many times. J is TRBJ2-1 and V is TRBV2; 8 positions match TRBD1. The CDR3 spans 15 residues. Per germline, CDR1 SNHLY and CDR2 FYNNEI. V lost 6 bases and J lost 2; bases outside the gene matches: 6. CDR3 nucleotide sequence: TGTGCCAGCAGCGGCGGACAGGGCCCCTACAATGAGCAGTTCTTC. Translation: CASSGGQGPYNEQFF.

This clonotype was found many times. The rearrangement joins TRBV15 to TRBJ2-3; D call uncertain. Germline CDR1 LNHNV, CDR2 YYDKDF (reference sequence). V lost 3 bases and J lost 11, with 9 bases in between. This CDR3 region has 11 residues. This CDR3 reads CATSSTVLQYF. The CDR3 nucleotides are TGTGCCACCAGCAGTACTGTCTTGCAGTATTTT.

This clonotype has only a few counts. The genes are TRBV6-2 or TRBV6-3 and TRBJ1-1; 9 nucleotides match TRBD1. Trimming removed 0 bases from V and 1 base from J; junction bases left unmatched: 6. The CDR3 is made up of 17 amino acids. Germline V gives CDR1 MNHEY, CDR2 SVGEGT. CDR3 DNA: TGTGCCAGCAGTTACTCCAGGACAGGGGATCAGAACACTGAAGCTTTCTTT. It is translated as CASSYSRTGDQNTEAFF.

The gene calls are TRBV20-1 and TRBJ2-4, with TRBD1 matching 8 bases. The V gene end was trimmed by 3 bases and the J gene end by 11 bases; junction bases not matched to a gene: 6. The CDR3 extends over 12 amino acids. CDR1 and CDR2 from the germline V gene are DFQATT and SNEGSKA (reference sequence). For the CDR3, the DNA is TGCAGTGCTAGCCCGACAGGGGATCTTCAGTACTTC. It yields the protein CSASPTGDLQYF.

This clonotype was seen ten or more times. The V and J genes are TRBV28 and TRBJ2-7, with a possible D match to TRBD1 (5 bases). This CDR3 comprises 12 residues. Looked up from germline, CDR1 is MDHEN and CDR2 is SYDVKM. Trimming took off 7 bases at V and 1 base at J, with 8 bases between the two ends. CDR3 sequence (DNA): TGTGCCAGCAAGTCAGGGTCCTACGAGCAGTACTTC. This codes for CASKSGSYEQYF.